Presented here are 14 T cell receptor beta chains from one specimen sequenced in a study of T cell changes during pregnancy in multiple sclerosis. Only in-frame clones appear in the TCRdb table, and some are missing; sequencing was by immunoSEQ multiplex PCR. Of 80,000 to 130,000 clones in the sample, approximately 92% are singletons; the top ten hold more than 0.95%. Sample: peripheral blood, taken in the second trimester of pregnancy. These receptors were collected from a female donor with multiple sclerosis, enrolled in a pregnancy study.

The V call is TRBV6-1, the J call TRBJ1-5, with a possible D match to TRBD1 (5 bases). V dropped 4 bases and J dropped 0 bases, with 19 bases sitting between them. The germline V gene has CDR1 MNHNS and CDR2 SASEGT. This CDR3 is built from 18 residues. The CDR3 coding sequence is TGTGCCAGCAGTGGGGGGAGGGAGGGGATATATAGCAATCAGCCCCAGCATTTT. It yields the protein CASSGGREGIYSNQPQHF.

The chain is built from TRBV27 and TRBJ1-4; tentative D call: TRBD1 (6 bases). The CDR3 is 14 amino acids. Per germline, CDR1 MNHEY and CDR2 SMNVEV (reference sequence). V lost 6 bases and J lost 3, with 11 bases in between. This CDR3 reads CASSYTGPNEKLFF. Written as DNA, the CDR3 is TGTGCCAGCAGCTATACAGGGCCTAATGAAAAACTGTTTTTT.

V usage is TRBV29-1 and J usage is TRBJ1-1, with D unresolved. V dropped 3 bases and J dropped 0 bases, with 5 bases sitting between them. CDR3 length equals 12 residues. CDR1 is SQVTM and CDR2 is ANQGSEA in the germline V gene. The CDR3 nucleotides are TGCAGCGTTGACCCTATGAACACTGAAGCTTTCTTT. Translating it yields CSVDPMNTEAFF.

The chain is built from TRBV5-8 and TRBJ2-5, with D possibly matching TRBD2 (7 bases). The CDR3 totals 14 residues. The V gene's germline CDR1 is SGHTS and CDR2 YDEGEE. Trimming removed 4 bases from V and 1 base from J, with 11 bases in between. CDR3 in DNA: TGTGCCAGCAGCCCCCGGGGGGCCCAAGAGACCCAGTACTTC. The encoded protein is CASSPRGAQETQYF.

The chain is built from TRBV15 and TRBJ2-1, with D unresolved. The CDR3 extends over 15 amino acids. V was shortened by 1 base and J by 4 bases, with 11 bases between the two germline ends. Germline V CDR1 and CDR2: LNHNV, YYDKDF (reference sequence). CDR3 residues: CATSRVGVEYNEQFF. The DNA of the CDR3 is TGTGCCACCAGCAGAGTAGGAGTTGAGTACAATGAGCAGTTCTTC. The complete variable domain, with remaining parts taken from reference TRBV15 and TRBJ2-1, reads DAMVIQNPRYQVTQFGKPVTLSCSQTLNHNVMYWYQQKSSQAPKLLFHYYDKDFNNEADTPDNFQSRRPNTSFCFLDIRSPGLGDTAMYLCATSRVGVEYNEQFFGPGTRLTVL.

The chain recombines TRBV7-7 with TRBJ2-7; 9 nucleotides line up with TRBD2. The V gene end was trimmed by 5 bases and the J gene end by 0 bases; junction bases not matched to a gene: 5. The germline V gene encodes CDR1 SSHAT and CDR2 FNYEAQ (reference sequence). The CDR3 has 15 residues. The CDR3 loop is CASSIGTSLSYEQYF. The CDR3 DNA follows: TGTGCCAGCAGCATTGGGACTAGCCTCTCCTACGAGCAGTACTTC.

The V gene is TRBV27, the J gene TRBJ2-5, with D possibly TRBD1 on 6 matching bases. The germline gives CDR1 MNHEY, CDR2 SMNVEV (reference sequence). V lost 5 bases to trimming and J lost 0 bases, with 16 bases between them. This CDR3 spans 16 amino acids. The CDR3 nucleotides read TGTGCCAGCAGTCACCTACAGGGACGGTACCAAGAGACCCAGTACTTC. This gives the protein CASSHLQGRYQETQYF.

The V and J genes are TRBV19 and TRBJ1-5, with TRBD1 as a possible D gene (5 bases). CDR1 and CDR2 (germline): LNHDA, SQIVND (reference sequence). The CDR3 runs 17 residues. V lost 3 bases to trimming and J lost 4 bases, with 19 bases between them. The CDR3 DNA reads as TGTGCCAGTAGTATTTTCTTCAGGGAAAATAGAAATCAGCCCCAGCATTTT. Residues: CASSIFFRENRNQPQHF.

The chain joins TRBV4-1 to TRBJ2-4; the D gene is possibly TRBD1 (6 bases). CDR1 MGHRA and CDR2 YSYEKL come from the germline V gene. Trimming cost V 0 bases and J 8 bases, with 17 bases left between them. This CDR3 is built from 16 residues. CDR3 in DNA: TGCGCCAGCAGCCAAGAGGGTTTTGGGGGCCGAGACATTCAGTACTTC. This gives the protein CASSQEGFGGRDIQYF.

The chain employs TRBV30 and TRBJ2-3; 8 bases fit TRBD1. Trimming removed 5 bases from V and 3 bases from J; junction bases left unmatched: 13. Germline-derived CDR1 and CDR2 are GTSNPN and SVGIG (reference sequence). This CDR3 is built from 16 residues. The CDR3, as DNA: TGTGCCTGGTCTCCCTTTCCGGGACAGGCAACAGATACGCAGTATTTT. Translation: CAWSPFPGQATDTQYF.

V is TRBV29-1 and J is TRBJ2-1, with TRBD2 matching over 10 bases. Germline CDR1 is SQVTM and CDR2 is ANQGSEA. The trim removed 6 bases at V and 4 bases at J, leaving 6 bases unmatched. The CDR3 has 14 amino acids. The CDR3 protein is CSVKGTSVYNEQFF. CDR3 DNA sequence: TGCAGCGTCAAAGGGACTAGCGTTTACAATGAGCAGTTCTTC.

The V and J genes are TRBV18 and TRBJ2-7; the match to TRBD2 covers 9 bases. Germline trimming cut 3 bases from V and 6 bases from J; bases unmatched to any gene: 9. This CDR3 is 15 amino acids long. Germline lookup yields CDR1 KGHSH and CDR2 LQKENI. The CDR3 spells CASSPGLGAGGEQYF. In DNA, the CDR3 is TGTGCCAGCTCACCGGGCTTAGGAGCGGGAGGCGAGCAGTACTTC.

This clone has only one observation. The chain links TRBV5-4 to TRBJ2-1, with 10 nucleotides matching TRBD2. CDR1 is SGHNT and CDR2 is YYREEE in the germline V gene (reference sequence). The J segment lost 6 bases and the V segment lost 2 bases, leaving 5 bases of the junction unmatched. The CDR3 has 15 residues. The CDR3: CASSFELAGTNEQFF. The CDR3 DNA reads as TGTGCCAGCAGCTTTGAACTAGCGGGGACCAATGAGCAGTTCTTC.

The sample holds one count of this clone. The gene calls are TRBV25-1 and TRBJ2-1; a possible D gene is TRBD1 (6 bases). The CDR3 has 15 residues. V was pared by 4 bases and J by 5 bases, with 15 bases between. Germline V gene sequence: CDR1 MGHDK, CDR2 SYGVNS. The CDR3 DNA follows: TGTGCCAGCAGTGCCCCGCAGGGGAACAACAATGAGCAGTTCTTC. Protein: CASSAPQGNNNEQFF.